This TCR beta chain was observed in a study of blood T cell repertoires in COVID-19. At the level of the study: The study drew acute and convalescent COVID-19 samples from the United States, Italy and Spain. Nucleic acid was either cDNA or gDNA, and it came from T cells, B-cell-depleted T cells, or PBMCs.

This clone was observed a few times. CDR1 is LGHNA, CDR2 YSLEER, per germline. This CDR3 region has 14 residues. Deletions cut 0 bases from V and 12 bases from J, with 15 bases between. Authors' methods: Reference gene primer amplification yielded estimated nucleated cell counts. Here immunoSEQ multiplex PCR was the method, and the copy in TCRdb shows in-frame clones only, minus some. Clone size and V and J calls were adopted from that table, with D and trimming inferred from the DNA. The sample lists 470,000 or so clones, approximately 85% seen once, with roughly 3.2% in the top ten. The chain links TRBV4-3 to TRBJ2-1; D perhaps matches TRBD2 (6 bases). Sequencing was done on a sample of peripheral blood. The sequence came from a human donor in a cohort sampled during active COVID-19. The CDR3 DNA is TGCGCCAGCAGCCAAGATTGGAGGGAATCAACGCAGTTCTTC. It is translated as CASSQDWRESTQFF.